This T cell receptor (beta chain) was documented in a study of blood T cell repertoires in COVID-19. For the study at large: Samples taken during acute and convalescent COVID-19 were collected in the United States, Italy and Spain. From T cells, B-cell-depleted T cells, or PBMCs came the material, which was cDNA or gDNA.

CDR3 length equals 12 residues. Germline CDR1 reads LGHDT; CDR2 reads YNNKEL (reference sequence). Trimming cost V 5 bases and J 4 bases, with 8 bases left between them. Authors' analysis steps: Nucleated cell counts were estimated from reference gene primer amplification. Method: immunoSEQ multiplex PCR; TCRdb's copy keeps in-frame clones and lacks some. Clone size and V and J calls were adopted from that table, with D and trimming inferred from the DNA. The repertoire holds some 58,000 clones, with approximately 83% as singletons. The chain couples TRBV3-1 (or the pseudogene TRBV3-2) to TRBJ1-1; the D gene is possibly TRBD1 (5 bases). The clonotype was recovered from a man in his forties with acute or convalescent COVID-19. Sequenced input: peripheral blood. In DNA, the CDR3 is TGTGCCAGCAGCTCGGGGGGCACTGAAGCTTTCTTT. Translation gives CASSSGGTEAFF.